The sequence of this TCR beta chain was determined in a study of cytomegalovirus exposure and HLA in healthy donors. Overall study findings and caveats: An ancestry cluster, one associated with Asian ancestry, reportedly showed fewer N-insertions than the roughly 670-donor mean in a later analysis. Another analysis was done later, and it associated more than 15,000 TCR beta sequences with HLA alleles at 0.05 false discovery rate.

A note on this clone: Its antigen is undetermined.

Germline V gene lookup returns CDR1 SGHTA and CDR2 FQGNSA. V was pared by 5 bases and J by 5 bases, with 12 bases between. The CDR3 runs to 14 residues. PCR primers comprised 60 Vbeta and 13 Jbeta primers. The assay was immunoSEQ multiplex PCR, and TCRdb's table has in-frame clones only and misses some. The data show roughly 120,000 clones, approximately 80% seen once. Healthy bone marrow donors made up the cohort. The chain couples TRBV7-2 to TRBJ2-2; a weak D match, TRBD1 (6 bases). The material sequenced was PBMCs. The sequence came from a woman aged 40-49 years in good health and CMV-seropositive. CDR3 coding DNA: TGTGCCAGCAGCGTCGACAGGAGAACCGGGGAGCTGTTTTTT. Translated, it gives CASSVDRRTGELFF.